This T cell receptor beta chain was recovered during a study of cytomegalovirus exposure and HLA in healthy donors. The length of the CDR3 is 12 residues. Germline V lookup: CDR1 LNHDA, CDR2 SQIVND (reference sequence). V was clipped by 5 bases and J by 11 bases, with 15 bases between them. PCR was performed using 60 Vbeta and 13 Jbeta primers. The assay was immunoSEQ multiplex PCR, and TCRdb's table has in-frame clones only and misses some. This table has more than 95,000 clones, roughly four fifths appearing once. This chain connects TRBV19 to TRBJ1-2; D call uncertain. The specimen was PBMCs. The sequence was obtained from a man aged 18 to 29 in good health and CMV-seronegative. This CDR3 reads CASSLSSLRYTF. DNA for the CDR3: TGTGCCAGTAGTCTTTCGTCCTTACGGTACACCTTC.